The rows below give T cell receptor beta chains drawn from one sample of a study of cytomegalovirus exposure and HLA in healthy donors. Clones were sequenced by immunoSEQ multiplex PCR, and TCRdb holds only the in-frame ones, with some missing. The sample data list roughly 57,000 clones. Sequenced sample: PBMCs. The source of these receptors is a man aged 18 to 29 in good health and CMV-seropositive. Each CDR3 is given with its conserved first and last residue. The D gene is left open where the match is weak.

V gene: TRBV5-4; J gene: TRBJ2-1; D gene: -; CDR3 protein: CASRANALTVNEQFF; CDR3 DNA: TGTGCCAGCAGAGCCAATGCGTTGACAGTAAATGAGCAGTTCTTC
V gene: TRBV28; J gene: TRBJ2-4; D gene: -; CDR3 protein: CASSLPHYLTGSKNIQYF; CDR3 DNA: TGTGCCAGCAGTTTACCCCATTACCTCACAGGGAGCAAAAACATTCAGTACTTC
V gene: TRBV7-9; J gene: TRBJ2-3; D gene: -; CDR3 protein: CASSRLPGTTDTRYF; CDR3 DNA: TGTGCCAGCAGCCGACTCCCGGGAACCACAGATACGCGGTATTTT
V gene: TRBV11-3; J gene: TRBJ2-2; D gene: -; CDR3 protein: CASSLAPSVNTGELFF; CDR3 DNA: TGTGCCAGCAGCTTAGCTCCTAGCGTGAACACCGGGGAGCTGTTTTTT
V gene: TRBV30; J gene: TRBJ1-6; D gene: -; CDR3 protein: CAWSVTDTNYNSPLHF; CDR3 DNA: TGTGCCTGGAGTGTAACGGACACTAACTATAATTCACCCCTCCACTTT
V gene: TRBV18; J gene: TRBJ2-3; D gene: -; CDR3 protein: CASSPGPTDTQYF; CDR3 DNA: TGTGCCAGCTCACCGGGCCCTACAGATACGCAGTATTTT
V gene: TRBV6-4; J gene: TRBJ2-1; D gene: TRBD2; CDR3 protein: CASSDRAGAGNEQFF; CDR3 DNA: TGTGCCAGCAGTGACCGGGCGGGAGCAGGCAATGAGCAGTTCTTC
V gene: TRBV6-5; J gene: TRBJ1-1; D gene: -; CDR3 protein: CASRNTGNTEAFF; CDR3 DNA: TGTGCCAGCAGAAATACAGGGAACACTGAAGCTTTCTTT
V gene: TRBV18; J gene: TRBJ2-7; D gene: TRBD2; CDR3 protein: CASSPSLAGGYYEQYF; CDR3 DNA: TGTGCCAGCTCACCGTCACTAGCGGGAGGTTATTACGAGCAGTACTTC
V gene: TRBV27; J gene: TRBJ2-1; D gene: -; CDR3 protein: CASSSGGNEQFF; CDR3 DNA: TGTGCCAGCAGTTCGGGGGGCAACGAGCAGTTCTTC
V gene: TRBV18; J gene: TRBJ2-1; D gene: TRBD1; CDR3 protein: CASSPRTGTDYNEQFF; CDR3 DNA: TGTGCCAGCTCACCCCGGACAGGAACGGACTACAATGAGCAGTTCTTC
V gene: TRBV19; J gene: TRBJ1-5; D gene: TRBD1; CDR3 protein: CASSMGLDRGSNQPQHF; CDR3 DNA: TGTGCCAGTAGTATGGGATTAGACAGGGGATCAAATCAGCCCCAGCATTTT
V gene: TRBV27; J gene: TRBJ2-7; D gene: -; CDR3 protein: CASSLTGPPGLYEQYF; CDR3 DNA: TGTGCCAGCAGTTTAACTGGGCCCCCCGGCCTTTACGAGCAGTACTTC
V gene: TRBV6-4; J gene: TRBJ2-2; D gene: TRBD2; CDR3 protein: CASSALAGGVTGELFF; CDR3 DNA: TGTGCCAGCAGTGCCCTAGCGGGAGGGGTCACCGGGGAGCTGTTTTTT
V gene: TRBV9; J gene: TRBJ1-5; D gene: -; CDR3 protein: CASSVDGVNQPQHF; CDR3 DNA: TGTGCCAGCAGCGTTGACGGAGTTAATCAGCCCCAGCATTTT
V gene: TRBV5-1; J gene: TRBJ2-2; D gene: -; CDR3 protein: CASSSAGSNTGELFF; CDR3 DNA: TGCGCCAGCAGCTCCGCGGGGTCGAACACCGGGGAGCTGTTTTTT
V gene: TRBV18; J gene: TRBJ1-5; D gene: -; CDR3 protein: CASSPDSYSNQPQHF; CDR3 DNA: TGTGCCAGCTCACCGGACAGTTATAGCAATCAGCCCCAGCATTTT
V gene: TRBV27; J gene: TRBJ2-7; D gene: -; CDR3 protein: CASSLSGDYEQYF; CDR3 DNA: TGTGCCAGCAGTTTGTCAGGGGACTACGAGCAGTACTTC
V gene: TRBV29-1; J gene: TRBJ2-1; D gene: TRBD1; CDR3 protein: CSVQGQARYNEQFF; CDR3 DNA: TGCAGCGTTCAGGGACAGGCCCGTTACAATGAGCAGTTCTTC
V gene: TRBV5-6; J gene: TRBJ2-7; D gene: TRBD1; CDR3 protein: CASSRTGPYEQYF; CDR3 DNA: TGTGCCAGCAGCCGGACAGGCCCTTACGAGCAGTACTTC
V gene: TRBV6-1; J gene: TRBJ2-7; D gene: TRBD2; CDR3 protein: CASERGSYEQYF; CDR3 DNA: TGTGCCAGCGAGCGGGGGAGCTACGAGCAGTACTTC
V gene: TRBV7-6; J gene: TRBJ2-2; D gene: TRBD2; CDR3 protein: CASSLAQGLAGDTGELFF; CDR3 DNA: TGTGCCAGCAGCTTAGCGCAAGGACTAGCGGGCGACACCGGGGAGCTGTTTTTT
V gene: TRBV7-8; J gene: TRBJ2-2; D gene: -; CDR3 protein: CASSLGHSAANTGELFF; CDR3 DNA: TGTGCCAGCAGCTTAGGTCATTCAGCGGCGAACACCGGGGAGCTGTTTTTT
V gene: TRBV5-1; J gene: TRBJ2-3; D gene: -; CDR3 protein: CASSLDESTDTQYF; CDR3 DNA: TGCGCCAGCAGCTTGGACGAGAGCACAGATACGCAGTATTTT
V gene: TRBV10-3; J gene: TRBJ2-2; D gene: -; CDR3 protein: CAISDPTMGATGELFF; CDR3 DNA: TGTGCCATCAGTGATCCGACTATGGGAGCAACCGGGGAGCTGTTTTTT